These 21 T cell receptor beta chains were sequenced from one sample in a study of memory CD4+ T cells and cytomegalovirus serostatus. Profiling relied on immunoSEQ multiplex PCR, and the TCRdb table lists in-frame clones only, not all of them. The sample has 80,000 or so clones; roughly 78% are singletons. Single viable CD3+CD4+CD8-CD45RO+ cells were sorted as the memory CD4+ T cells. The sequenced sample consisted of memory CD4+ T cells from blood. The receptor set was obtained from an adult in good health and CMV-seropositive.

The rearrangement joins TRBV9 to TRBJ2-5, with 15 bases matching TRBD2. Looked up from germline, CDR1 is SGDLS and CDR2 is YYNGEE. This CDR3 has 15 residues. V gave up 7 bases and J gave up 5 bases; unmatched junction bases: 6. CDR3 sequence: CASSGTSGGLETQYF. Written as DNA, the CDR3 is TGTGCCAGCTCCGGGACTAGCGGGGGGTTGGAGACCCAGTACTTC.

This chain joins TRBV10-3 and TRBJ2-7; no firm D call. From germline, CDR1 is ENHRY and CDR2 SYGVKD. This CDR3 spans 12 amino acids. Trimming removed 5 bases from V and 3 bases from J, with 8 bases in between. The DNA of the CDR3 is TGTGCCATCAGTCCGGGTTACTACGAGCAGTACTTC. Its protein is CAISPGYYEQYF.

Written as DNA, the CDR3 is TGTGCCAGCGGCCCCACAGATACGCAGTATTTT. Protein product: CASGPTDTQYF. This chain uses TRBV6-6 with TRBJ2-3; D call uncertain. The CDR3 has 11 residues. Trimming shortened V by 8 bases and J by 2 bases, and 5 bases separated the two germline ends. Germline V lookup: CDR1 MNHNY, CDR2 SVGAGI (reference sequence).

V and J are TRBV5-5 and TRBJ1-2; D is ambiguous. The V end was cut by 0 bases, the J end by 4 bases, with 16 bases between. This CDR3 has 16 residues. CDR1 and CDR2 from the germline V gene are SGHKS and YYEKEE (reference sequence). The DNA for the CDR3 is TGTGCCAGCAGCTTGGAGCTGCAGTCTACTCTCTATGGCTACACCTTC. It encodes CASSLELQSTLYGYTF.

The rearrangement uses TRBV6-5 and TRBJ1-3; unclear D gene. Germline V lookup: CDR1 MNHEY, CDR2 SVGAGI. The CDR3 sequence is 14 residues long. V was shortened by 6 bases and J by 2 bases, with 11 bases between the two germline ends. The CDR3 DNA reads TGTGCCAGCAGCCTCGGGAAACCTGGAAACACCATATATTTT. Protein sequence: CASSLGKPGNTIYF.

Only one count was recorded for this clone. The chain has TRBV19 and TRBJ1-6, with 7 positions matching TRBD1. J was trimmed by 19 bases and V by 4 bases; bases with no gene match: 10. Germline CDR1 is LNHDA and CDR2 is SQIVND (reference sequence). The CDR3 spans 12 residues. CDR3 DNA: TGTGCCAGTAGTACAAGGGACAGCCTATTTCACTTT. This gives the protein CASSTRDSLFHF.

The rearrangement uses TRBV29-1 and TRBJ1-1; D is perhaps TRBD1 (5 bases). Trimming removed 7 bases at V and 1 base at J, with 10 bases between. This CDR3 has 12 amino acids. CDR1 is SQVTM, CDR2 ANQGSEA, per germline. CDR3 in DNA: TGCAGCGCAGGGAACCGGAACACTGAAGCTTTCTTT. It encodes CSAGNRNTEAFF. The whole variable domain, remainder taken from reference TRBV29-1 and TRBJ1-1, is SAVISQKPSRDICQRGTSLTIQCQVDSQVTMMFWYRQQPGQSLTLIATANQGSEATYESGFVIDKFPISRPNLTFSTLTVSNMSPEDSSIYLCSAGNRNTEAFFGQGTRLTVV.

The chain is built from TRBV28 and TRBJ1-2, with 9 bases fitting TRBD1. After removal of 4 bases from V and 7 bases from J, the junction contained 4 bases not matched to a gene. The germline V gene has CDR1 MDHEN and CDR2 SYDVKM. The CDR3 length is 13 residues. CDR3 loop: CASSSQGASGYTF. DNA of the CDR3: TGTGCCAGCAGTTCACAGGGGGCATCTGGCTACACCTTC.

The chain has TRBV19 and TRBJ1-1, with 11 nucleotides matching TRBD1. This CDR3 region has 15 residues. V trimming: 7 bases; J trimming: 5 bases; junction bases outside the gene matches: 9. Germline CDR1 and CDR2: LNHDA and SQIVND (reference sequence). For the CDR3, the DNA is TGTGCCAGTAATTCCGGGACAGGGGGTTGGACTGAAGCTTTCTTT. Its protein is CASNSGTGGWTEAFF.

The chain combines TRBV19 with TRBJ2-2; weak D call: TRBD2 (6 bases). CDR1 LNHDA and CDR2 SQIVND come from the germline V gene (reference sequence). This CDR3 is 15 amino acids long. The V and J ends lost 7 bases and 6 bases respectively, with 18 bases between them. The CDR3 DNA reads TGTGCCAGTACCACCCCGGGACTCCAAGCCGGGGAGCTGTTTTTT. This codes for CASTTPGLQAGELFF.

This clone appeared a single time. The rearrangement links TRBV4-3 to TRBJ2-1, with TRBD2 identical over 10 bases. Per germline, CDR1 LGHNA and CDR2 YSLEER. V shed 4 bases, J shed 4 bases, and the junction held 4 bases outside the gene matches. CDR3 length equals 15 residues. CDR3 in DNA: TGCGCCAGCAGCCTCGGACTAGCGGAATACAATGAGCAGTTCTTC. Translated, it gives CASSLGLAEYNEQFF.

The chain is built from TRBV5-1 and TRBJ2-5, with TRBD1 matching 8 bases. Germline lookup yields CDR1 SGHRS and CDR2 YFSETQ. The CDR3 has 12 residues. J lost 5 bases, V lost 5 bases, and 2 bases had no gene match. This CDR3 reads CASSWTGETQYF. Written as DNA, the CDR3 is TGCGCCAGCAGTTGGACAGGGGAGACCCAGTACTTC.

The CDR3 protein is CAISSGTGDQPQHF. As DNA, the CDR3 is TGTGCCATCAGCTCCGGGACAGGGGATCAGCCCCAGCATTTT. The chain has TRBV10-3 and TRBJ1-5; 10 positions match TRBD1. There are 14 residues in the CDR3. Germline loops: CDR1 ENHRY, CDR2 SYGVKD. V shed 6 bases, J shed 5 bases, and the junction held 4 bases outside the gene matches.

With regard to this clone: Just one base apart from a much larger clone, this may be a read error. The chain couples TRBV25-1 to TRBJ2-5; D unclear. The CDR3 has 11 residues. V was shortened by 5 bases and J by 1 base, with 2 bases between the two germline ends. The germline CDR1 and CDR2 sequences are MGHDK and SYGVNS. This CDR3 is CASSLQETQYF. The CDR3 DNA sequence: TGTGCCAGCAGTCTCCAAGAGACCCAGTACTTC.

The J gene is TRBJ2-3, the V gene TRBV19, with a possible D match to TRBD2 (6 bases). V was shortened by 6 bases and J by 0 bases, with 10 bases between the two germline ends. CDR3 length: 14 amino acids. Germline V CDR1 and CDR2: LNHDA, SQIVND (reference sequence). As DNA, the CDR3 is TGTGCCAGTAGCGGGGGATCTAGCACAGATACGCAGTATTTT. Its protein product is CASSGGSSTDTQYF.

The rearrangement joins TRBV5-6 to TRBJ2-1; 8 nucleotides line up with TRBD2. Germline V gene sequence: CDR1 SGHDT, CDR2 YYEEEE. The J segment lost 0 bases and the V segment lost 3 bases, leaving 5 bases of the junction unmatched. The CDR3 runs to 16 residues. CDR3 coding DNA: TGTGCCAGCAGCTCCATAGCGGGGATCTCCTACAATGAGCAGTTCTTC. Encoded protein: CASSSIAGISYNEQFF.

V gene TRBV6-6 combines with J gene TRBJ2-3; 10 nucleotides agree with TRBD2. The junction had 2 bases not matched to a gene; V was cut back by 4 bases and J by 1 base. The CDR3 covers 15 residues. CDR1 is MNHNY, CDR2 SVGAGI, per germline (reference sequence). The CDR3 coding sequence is TGTGCCAGCAGTTCCGGACTAGCGGGCACAGATACGCAGTATTTT. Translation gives CASSSGLAGTDTQYF.

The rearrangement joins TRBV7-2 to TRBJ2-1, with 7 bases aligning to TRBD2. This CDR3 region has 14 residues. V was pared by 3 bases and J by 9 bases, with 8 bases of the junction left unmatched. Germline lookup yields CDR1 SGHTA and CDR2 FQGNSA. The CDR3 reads CASSFNAGEGEQFF. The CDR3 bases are TGTGCCAGCAGCTTTAACGCGGGAGAGGGTGAGCAGTTCTTC. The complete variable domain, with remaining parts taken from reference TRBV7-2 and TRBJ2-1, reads GAGVSQSPSNKVTEKGKDVELRCDPISGHTALYWYRQSLGQGLEFLIYFQGNSAPDKSGLPSDRFSAERTGGSVSTLTIQRTQQEDSAVYLCASSFNAGEGEQFFGPGTRLTVL.

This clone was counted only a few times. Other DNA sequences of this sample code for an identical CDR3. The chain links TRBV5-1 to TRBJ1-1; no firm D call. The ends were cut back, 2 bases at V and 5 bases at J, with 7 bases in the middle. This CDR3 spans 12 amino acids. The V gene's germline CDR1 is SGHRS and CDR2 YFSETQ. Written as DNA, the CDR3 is TGCGCCAGCAGCTTCGGAGGGACTGAAGCTTTCTTT. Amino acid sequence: CASSFGGTEAFF.

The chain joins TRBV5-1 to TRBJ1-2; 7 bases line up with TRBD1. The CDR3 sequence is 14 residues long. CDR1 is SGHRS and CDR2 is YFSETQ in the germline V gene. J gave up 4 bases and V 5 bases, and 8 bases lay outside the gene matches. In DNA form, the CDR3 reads TGCGCCAGCAGTCTTAGACAGGGATCCTATGGCTACACCTTC. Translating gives CASSLRQGSYGYTF.

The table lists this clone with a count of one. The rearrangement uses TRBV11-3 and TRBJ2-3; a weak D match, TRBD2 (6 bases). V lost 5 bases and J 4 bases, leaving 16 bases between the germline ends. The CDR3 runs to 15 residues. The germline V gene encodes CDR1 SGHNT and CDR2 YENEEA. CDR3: CASSRGEIAADTQYF. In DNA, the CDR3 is TGTGCCAGCAGCCGGGGCGAGATAGCGGCAGATACGCAGTATTTT.